These T cell receptor beta chains were read from a single sample in a study of blood T cell repertoires in COVID-19. Clones were read by immunoSEQ multiplex PCR, and TCRdb kept only the in-frame ones, dropping some. Here the sample spans around 53,000 clones, 77% being singletons. The sample was peripheral blood. Receptors were obtained from a man aged 65 to 85 with active or convalescent COVID-19. Both conserved end residues are part of each CDR3. A D gene is named only where the DNA matches it firmly. Clone size is shown for a subset of rows, as once, few, many or a class of expanded clone.

TRBJ2-4,few,16,TRBV25-1,.,TGTGCCAGCAGTGATTCTAGGGACACTCACTTACCCATTCAGTACTTC,CASSDSRDTHLPIQYF
TRBJ1-5,.,14,TRBV19,.,TGTGCCAGTAGACCAGGGCGAGGCAATCAGCCCCAGCATTTT,CASRPGRGNQPQHF
TRBJ2-3,.,15,TRBV9,TRBD1,TGTGCCAGCAGCACCAGACAGGGTAGCACAGATACGCAGTATTTT,CASSTRQGSTDTQYF
TRBJ1-2,.,17,TRBV5-4,.,TGTGCCAGCAGCTTGGGAGCGGGAAAGGGGATTTCGGATGGCTACACCTTC,CASSLGAGKGISDGYTF
TRBJ2-7,.,15,TRBV5-4,.,TGTGCCAGCAGCTTGGGGCTTACGAACTCCTACGAGCAGTACTTC,CASSLGLTNSYEQYF
TRBJ1-5,.,15,TRBV18,.,TGTGCCAGCTCGGGGGGAGGGGCGAGCAATCAGCCCCAGCATTTT,CASSGGGASNQPQHF
TRBJ2-1,medium-sized,16,TRBV6-5,.,TGTGCCAGCAGTTACTCGATTAAGGACATCAACAATGAGCAGTTCTTC,CASSYSIKDINNEQFF
TRBJ1-3,.,17,TRBV4-2,TRBD1,TGTGCCAGCAGCAAATTTCAGGGGGGTAGCTCTGGAAACACCATATATTTT,CASSKFQGGSSGNTIYF
TRBJ2-2,few,15,TRBV11-2,.,TGTGCCAGCAGCTTAGATCCCCAGGAACTCGGGGAGCTGTTTTTT,CASSLDPQELGELFF
TRBJ1-1,.,14,TRBV25-1,.,TGTGCCAGCAGTAAGTACGCGGGGAACACTGAAGCTTTCTTT,CASSKYAGNTEAFF
TRBJ1-1,once,16,TRBV19,TRBD1,TGTGCCAGTAGTATAACTCCCAGGGGGCGAGGCACTGAAGCTTTCTTT,CASSITPRGRGTEAFF
TRBJ2-5,.,15,TRBV11-3,.,TGTGCCAGCAGCTTAGAGGAGCGGGTGGGCGAGACCCAGTACTTC,CASSLEERVGETQYF
TRBJ2-1,.,13,TRBV7-2,.,TGTGCCAGCAGCCTAGGAGCATACAATGAGCAGTTCTTC,CASSLGAYNEQFF
TRBJ1-2,.,13,TRBV5-6,.,TGTGCCAGCAGCTTTGTCCAGGGGTATGGCTACACCTTC,CASSFVQGYGYTF
TRBJ1-5,.,16,TRBV5-1,.,TGCGCCAGCAGCCCGACAACAGGGTCAGGCAATCAGCCCCAGCATTTT,CASSPTTGSGNQPQHF
TRBJ1-2,.,12,TRBV29-1,TRBD1,TGCAGCGTTGAAGTGACAGGGGATGGCTACACCTTC,CSVEVTGDGYTF
TRBJ2-3,.,13,TRBV6-1,.,TGTGCCAGCAGTGAACCTGTCACAGATACGCAGTATTTT,CASSEPVTDTQYF
TRBJ1-2,few,18,TRBV5-1,TRBD1,TGCGCCAGCAGCTTGGTAGAGGGCAGGGGGCAAGCGGGCTATGGCTACACCTTC,CASSLVEGRGQAGYGYTF
TRBJ1-1,.,14,TRBV5-1,.,TGCGCCAGCAGCTTGGCCCCGGGAAGCACTGAAGCTTTCTTT,CASSLAPGSTEAFF
TRBJ2-1,few,16,TRBV10-3,TRBD2,TGTGCCATCAGTGAGAGACTAGCGGCCTCCTACAATGAGCAGTTCTTC,CAISERLAASYNEQFF
TRBJ2-3,.,16,TRBV5-1,TRBD2,TGCGCCAGCAGCCCGGGACTAGCGGGGAACACAGATACGCAGTATTTT,CASSPGLAGNTDTQYF
TRBJ2-6,.,15,TRBV27,.,TGTGCCAGCAGTTTTGCCCCGGCTGGGGCCAACGTCCTGACTTTC,CASSFAPAGANVLTF
TRBJ1-2,.,13,TRBV6-5,TRBD1,TGTGCCAGTCGACAGGGATCCATTTATGGCTACACCTTC,CASRQGSIYGYTF
TRBJ2-3,.,15,TRBV6-1,TRBD2,TGTGCCAGCACTGTAAGGGCGGGGGAATCGGATACGCAGTATTTT,CASTVRAGESDTQYF
TRBJ2-4,.,14,TRBV4-1,.,TGCGCCAGCAGCCAAGTTCCGGGAACAAGACTCCTCCACTTC,CASSQVPGTRLLHF
TRBJ1-2,few,12,TRBV9,.,TGTGCCAGCAACGGGGAAGTCTATGGCTACACCTTC,CASNGEVYGYTF
TRBJ2-5,.,14,TRBV7-6,TRBD1,TGTGCCAGCAGCTTACAGACAGGGAGAGAGACCCAGTACTTC,CASSLQTGRETQYF
TRBJ1-2,.,14,TRBV28,.,TGTGCCAGCAGTTTGATGGGGGGAAACTATGGCTACACCTTC,CASSLMGGNYGYTF
TRBJ2-5,few,14,TRBV4-3,.,TGCGCCAGCAGCCAAGATACTAGCCGGGAGACCCAGTACTTC,CASSQDTSRETQYF
TRBJ1-2,.,12,TRBV28,.,TGTGCCAGCAGTCCGGGAAACTATGGCTACACCTTC,CASSPGNYGYTF
TRBJ1-2,.,15,TRBV11-2,.,TGTGCCAGCAGCTTAGCCCCTACAGGCGGGGATGGCTACACCTTC,CASSLAPTGGDGYTF
TRBJ1-2,.,13,TRBV29-1,TRBD1,TGCAGCACCCGGACAGGGCCAAACTATGGCTACACCTTC,CSTRTGPNYGYTF
TRBJ2-2,.,12,TRBV19,.,TGTGCCAGTAGCGGGGACACCGGGGAGCTGTTTTTT,CASSGDTGELFF
TRBJ2-1,.,15,TRBV3-1/TRBV3-2,TRBD2,TGTGCCAGCAGCCCGACTAGCGGGGGGGCCCATGAGCAGTTCTTC,CASSPTSGGAHEQFF
TRBJ2-5,.,15,TRBV24-1,TRBD1,TGTGCCACCAGTGATGTACAGGGGTTACAAGAGACCCAGTACTTC,CATSDVQGLQETQYF
TRBJ2-7,.,16,TRBV7-2,.,TGTGCCAGCAGCCCAGGGGTGGACATTATTCGTCAGAAGCAGTACTTC,CASSPGVDIIRQKQYF
TRBJ1-2,.,14,TRBV24-1,TRBD1,TGTGCCACCAGGGGGACAGGGACTGAATATGGCTACACCTTC,CATRGTGTEYGYTF
TRBJ1-1,.,14,TRBV27,TRBD1,TGTGCCAGCAGTCCGAGACAGGGGTCCACTGAAGCTTTCTTT,CASSPRQGSTEAFF
TRBJ2-1,.,15,TRBV7-3,TRBD1,TGTGCCAGCAGCTTCGGACAGGGTGGGCTCAATGAGCAGTTCTTC,CASSFGQGGLNEQFF
TRBJ2-5,.,13,TRBV7-2,.,TGTGCCAGCAGCCCCTACCGGGGGGAGACCCAGTACTTC,CASSPYRGETQYF
TRBJ2-7,.,14,TRBV9,.,TGTGCCAGCAGCGTGGGCCCTATTACCTACGAGCAGTACTTC,CASSVGPITYEQYF
TRBJ2-1,once,16,TRBV18,.,TGTGCCAGCTCACCAGCATCGTCAGGGGCAAACAATGAGCAGTTCTTC,CASSPASSGANNEQFF